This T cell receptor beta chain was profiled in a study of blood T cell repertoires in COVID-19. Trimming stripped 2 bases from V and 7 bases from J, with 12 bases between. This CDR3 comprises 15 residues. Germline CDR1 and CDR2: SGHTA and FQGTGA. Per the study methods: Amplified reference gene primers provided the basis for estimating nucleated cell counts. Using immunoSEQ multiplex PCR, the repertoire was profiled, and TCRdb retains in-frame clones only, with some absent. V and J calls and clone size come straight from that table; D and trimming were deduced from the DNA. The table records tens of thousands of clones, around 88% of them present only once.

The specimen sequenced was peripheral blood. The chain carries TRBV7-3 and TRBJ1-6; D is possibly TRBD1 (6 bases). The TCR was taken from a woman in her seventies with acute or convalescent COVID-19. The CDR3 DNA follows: TGTGCCAGCAGCTTAGAAGCAGGGGACAATTCACCCCTCCACTTT. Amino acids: CASSLEAGDNSPLHF.